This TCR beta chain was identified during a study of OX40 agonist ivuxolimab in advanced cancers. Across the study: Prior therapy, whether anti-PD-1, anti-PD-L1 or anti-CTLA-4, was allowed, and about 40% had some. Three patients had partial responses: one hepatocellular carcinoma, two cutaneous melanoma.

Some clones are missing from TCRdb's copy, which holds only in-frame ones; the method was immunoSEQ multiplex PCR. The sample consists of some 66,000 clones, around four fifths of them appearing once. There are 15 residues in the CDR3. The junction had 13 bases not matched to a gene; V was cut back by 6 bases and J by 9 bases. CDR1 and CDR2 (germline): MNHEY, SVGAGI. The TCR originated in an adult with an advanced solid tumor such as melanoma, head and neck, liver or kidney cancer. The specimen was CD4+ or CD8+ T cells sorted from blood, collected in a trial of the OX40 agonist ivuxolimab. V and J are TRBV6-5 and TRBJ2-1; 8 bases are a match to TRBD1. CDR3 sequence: CASSKTGGGSREQFF. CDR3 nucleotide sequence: TGTGCCAGCAGCAAAACAGGGGGTGGAAGTCGTGAGCAGTTCTTC.